One T cell receptor (beta chain) is described in this entry. No antigen is known for it. This record belongs to a study of T cell responses to AZD1222 COVID-19 vaccine. TCRdb keeps only in-frame clones here, not all; method: immunoSEQ multiplex PCR. This table holds tens of thousands of clones, 70% to 90% found once. CDR3 length: 16 residues. Germline CDR1 is MNHEY and CDR2 is SMNVEV (reference sequence). Trimming took off 5 bases at V and 1 base at J, with 15 bases between the two ends. The study's findings and limits: Most donors were white British, females outnumbered males, and clonal diversity was possibly underestimated. Seropositive at baseline were only a handful of AZD1222 recipients. No day 14 peak samples; only post-peak repertoires were characterized.

The V and J genes are TRBV27 and TRBJ1-5, with a possible D match to TRBD1 (5 bases). The sequencing here drew on peripheral blood, taken 28 days after the second AZD1222 dose. This clonotype was sampled from an adult who received the AZD1222 COVID-19 vaccine. This CDR3 is CASSVSAGGSNQPQHF. CDR3 nucleotides: TGTGCCAGCAGTGTAAGCGCGGGGGGAAGCAATCAGCCCCAGCATTTT.